Sequencing of this TCR beta chain was carried out in a study of cytomegalovirus exposure and HLA in healthy donors. The primer mix had 60 Vbeta and 13 Jbeta primers. TCRdb keeps only in-frame clones here, not all; method: immunoSEQ multiplex PCR. Of approximately 69,000 clones in the sample, about three quarters were seen once. The germline CDR1 and CDR2 sequences are MNHNS and SASEGT. The V end was cut by 6 bases, the J end by 0 bases, with 12 bases between. The CDR3 covers 15 residues. This chain connects TRBV6-1 to TRBJ2-1, with D possibly TRBD1 on 5 matching bases. The TCR originated in a man aged 18 to 35 in good health and CMV-seronegative. The sequenced material came from PBMCs. In nucleotides, the CDR3 is TGTGCCAGCAGCGACACAGGTAGCTCCTACAATGAGCAGTTCTTC. Translation gives CASSDTGSSYNEQFF.